This TCR beta chain was observed in a study of T cell repertoires in cytomegalovirus infection. Study at large: Public signatures in TCR beta pointed to CMV infection and matching HLA type.

V shed 4 bases and J shed 10 bases, with 11 bases lying between them. CDR3 length: 12 residues. In germline, CDR1 is MGHRA, CDR2 YSYEKL. This clonotype was seen ten or more times. What it binds is not known. TCRdb re-analysed the reads in MiXCR, keeping a single row per CDR3 protein. The table records fewer than 550,000 distinct CDR3 sequences, approximately 16% of them present only once. Study-level results: Carriage of CMV together with the relevant HLA was identifiable through cumulative public TCR beta family frequency. What dominated the ex vivo response were HLA-C-restricted CMV-specific TCR beta clonotypes.

The gene calls are TRBV4-1 and TRBJ2-1; the D gene is possibly TRBD1 (6 bases). The receptor was isolated from a human donor in good health (CMV status not recorded). Some clones in this sample may be carry-over from other donors' samples. The specimen sequenced was CD8+ T cells from PBMCs. For the CDR3, the DNA is TGCGCCAGCAGCCCTGGGACAAACGAGCAGTTCTTC. It yields the protein CASSPGTNEQFF.